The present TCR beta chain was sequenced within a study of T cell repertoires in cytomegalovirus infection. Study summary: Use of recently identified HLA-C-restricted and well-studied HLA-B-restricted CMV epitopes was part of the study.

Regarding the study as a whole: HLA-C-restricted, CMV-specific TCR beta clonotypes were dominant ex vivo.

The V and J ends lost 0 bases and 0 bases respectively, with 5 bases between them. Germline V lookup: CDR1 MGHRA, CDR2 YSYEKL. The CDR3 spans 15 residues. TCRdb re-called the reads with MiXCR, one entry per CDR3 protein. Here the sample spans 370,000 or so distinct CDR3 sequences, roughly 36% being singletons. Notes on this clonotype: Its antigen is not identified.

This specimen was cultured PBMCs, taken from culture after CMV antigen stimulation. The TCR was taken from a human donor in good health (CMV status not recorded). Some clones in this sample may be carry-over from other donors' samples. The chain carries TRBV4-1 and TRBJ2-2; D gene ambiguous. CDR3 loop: CASSQDWTNTGELFF. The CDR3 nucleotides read TGCGCCAGCAGCCAAGATTGGACGAACACCGGGGAGCTGTTTTTT.